This T cell receptor (beta chain) is drawn from a study of Graves' ophthalmopathy and Graves' hyperthyroidism. Across the study: Peripheral blood sampling preceded any treatment and occurred at initial diagnosis. The study, taken as a whole, reports: Clonotypes were expanded in thyroid at above 0.001 frequency, and most also appeared in blood. Progression of ophthalmopathy was predicted by the model with roughly 65% sensitivity and roughly 74% specificity.

The authors amplified TCR beta CDR3 regions from RNA transcripts. Amplification began with first-round RT-PCR using HTBI primers, then second-round multiplex PCR was performed. One entry per CDR3 protein results from TCRdb running MiXCR on the multiplex PCR reads. The repertoire consists of over 650,000 distinct CDR3 sequences, with about 38% occurring once and the leading ten covering more than 2.5%. This clonotype was counted many times. Its antigen is currently unknown. CDR1 and CDR2 (germline): SGHVS, FQNEAQ. V was trimmed by 5 bases and J by 0 bases, leaving 11 bases between them. The CDR3 loop spans 14 amino acids.

V gene TRBV7-8 combines with J gene TRBJ2-7; TRBD2 is a possible D gene (6 bases). The sequenced material came from peripheral blood. This clonotype was sampled from an adult man with Graves' ophthalmopathy. CDR3 amino acids: CASSPLEGSYEQYF. The CDR3 nucleotides are TGTGCCAGCAGCCCCTTGGAGGGCTCCTACGAGCAGTACTTC. The variable domain in full, with the rest retrieved from reference TRBV7-8 and TRBJ2-7, is GAGVSQSPRYKVAKRGQDVALRCDPISGHVSLFWYQQALGQGPEFLTYFQNEAQLDKSGLPSDRFFAERPEGSVSTLKIQRTQQEDSAVYLCASSPLEGSYEQYFGPGTRLTVT.